These 21 T cell receptor beta chains came from one sample sequenced in a study of shared clonotypes between healthy human individuals. Assay used: immunoSEQ multiplex PCR; TCRdb lists only in-frame clones, some missing. The sample holds 450,000 to 500,000 clones, about 80% seen once. The sequenced material came from PBMCs. The receptors originated from a woman between 40 and 50 years old in good health. Some clones in this sample may be carry-over from other donors' samples.

In regard to this clone: The junction departs from germline at one end; a sequencing error may be responsible. The chain carries TRBV10-3 and TRBJ2-3, with D perhaps matching TRBD2 (5 bases). The germline V gene encodes CDR1 ENHRY and CDR2 SYGVKD. The CDR3 consists of 13 residues. CDR3 region: CAIRAGGEDMQYF. The CDR3 DNA reads TGTGCCATCAGGGCAGGAGGAGAAGATATGCAGTATTTT.

This clone was found many times. The genes are TRBV25-1 and TRBJ1-3; no reliable D call. V lost 7 bases and J lost 2, with 12 bases in between. The CDR3 totals 14 residues. CDR1 is MGHDK, CDR2 SYGVNS, per germline. CDR3 sequence reads: CASTDTLTGNTIYF. In DNA form, the CDR3 reads TGTGCCAGCACCGACACCCTTACTGGAAACACCATATATTTT.

V gene TRBV19 combines with J gene TRBJ1-1; D call uncertain. The CDR3 contains 14 residues. V was shortened by 1 base and J by 8 bases, with 14 bases between the two germline ends. Germline V CDR1 and CDR2: LNHDA, SQIVND (reference sequence). CDR3 sequence: CASSIGPGRVEAFF. The CDR3 DNA sequence: TGTGCCAGTAGTATAGGACCCGGACGTGTGGAAGCTTTCTTT.

This clone was observed a single time. The chain carries TRBV19 and TRBJ2-4; the D call may be TRBD1 or TRBD2 (5 bases each). This CDR3 contains 12 residues. CDR1 LNHDA and CDR2 SQIVND come from the germline V gene (reference sequence). V shed 6 bases and J shed 8 bases, with 11 bases lying between them. The CDR3 DNA reads TGTGCCAGTAGAGGGACCAGGCACATTCAGTACTTC. The encoded protein is CASRGTRHIQYF. Combining the CDR3 with reference TRBV19 and TRBJ2-4 gives the whole variable domain DGGITQSPKYLFRKEGQNVTLSCEQNLNHDAMYWYRQDPGQGLRLIYYSQIVNDFQKGDIAEGYSVSREKKESFPLTVTSAQKNPTAFYLCASRGTRHIQYFGAGTRLSVL.

V gene TRBV11-2 combines with J gene TRBJ1-1; D is undetermined. Trimming took off 0 bases at V and 3 bases at J, with 8 bases between the two ends. CDR3 length: 14 amino acids. Germline CDR1 reads SGHAT; CDR2 reads FQNNGV. CDR3 sequence reads: CASSLDLRYTEAFF. The CDR3 region has the DNA TGTGCCAGCAGCTTAGATCTGCGTTACACTGAAGCTTTCTTT. Looking up the rest from reference TRBV11-2 and TRBJ1-1 gives the full variable domain: EAGVAQSPRYKIIEKRQSVAFWCNPISGHATLYWYQQILGQGPKLLIQFQNNGVVDDSQLPKDRFSAERLKGVDSTLKIQPAKLEDSAVYLCASSLDLRYTEAFFGQGTRLTVV.

The genes are TRBV28 and TRBJ2-7; D could derive from TRBD1 or TRBD2 (5 bases each). Germline V gives CDR1 MDHEN, CDR2 SYDVKM. This CDR3 region has 15 residues. The V gene lost 5 bases and the J gene lost 3 bases, with 17 bases spanning the gap. CDR3 sequence reads: CASSPRDAGYYEQYF. CDR3 sequence (DNA): TGTGCCAGCAGTCCCCGGGACGCCGGCTACTACGAGCAGTACTTC. Full variable domain (outside the CDR3, taken from reference TRBV28 and TRBJ2-7): DVKVTQSSRYLVKRTGEKVFLECVQDMDHENMFWYRQDPGLGLRLIYFSYDVKMKEKGDIPEGYSVSREKKERFSLILESASTNQTSMYLCASSPRDAGYYEQYFGPGTRLTVT.

The chain combines TRBV7-8 with TRBJ2-7; 8 positions match TRBD1. Trimming took 1 base from V and 5 from J; bases not matched to a gene: 7. The CDR3 totals 15 residues. Looked up from germline, CDR1 is SGHVS and CDR2 is FQNEAQ. CDR3 protein: CASSLGQGPRHEQYF. The DNA of the CDR3 is TGTGCCAGCAGCTTAGGACAGGGGCCGCGGCACGAGCAGTACTTC. Full variable domain (outside the CDR3, taken from reference TRBV7-8 and TRBJ2-7): GAGVSQSPRYKVAKRGQDVALRCDPISGHVSLFWYQQALGQGPEFLTYFQNEAQLDKSGLPSDRFFAERPEGSVSTLKIQRTQQEDSAVYLCASSLGQGPRHEQYFGPGTRLTVT.

Only one count was recorded for this clone. V gene TRBV10-3 combines with J gene TRBJ2-7; D is unresolved. Trimming left V 8 bases short and J 2 bases short, with 16 bases between. The CDR3 runs to 14 residues. CDR1 ENHRY and CDR2 SYGVKD come from the germline V gene. The CDR3 nucleotides read TGTGCCATCTCTCAGATCTCTGTCCCCTACGAGCAGTACTTC. This encodes CAISQISVPYEQYF.

The gene calls are TRBV6-5 and TRBJ2-3; D uncertain. The CDR3 totals 15 residues. Germline V gene sequence: CDR1 MNHEY, CDR2 SVGAGI. V gave up 0 bases and J gave up 2 bases, with 9 bases separating them. The CDR3 spells CASSYSGDNTDTQYF. The CDR3 DNA follows: TGTGCCAGCAGTTACTCAGGTGACAACACAGATACGCAGTATTTT.

The chain joins TRBV7-9 to TRBJ2-7; a possible D gene is TRBD1 (6 bases). Trimming removed 2 bases at V and 6 bases at J, with 14 bases between. The CDR3 is 14 amino acids. Germline CDR1 is SEHNR and CDR2 is FQNEAQ (reference sequence). In DNA, the CDR3 is TGTGCCAGCAGCTTAATGGCAGGGGAAGGCGAGCAGTACTTC. It codes for CASSLMAGEGEQYF.

The V and J genes are TRBV9 and TRBJ2-1; D not certain. The germline CDR1 and CDR2 sequences are SGDLS and YYNGEE. Trimming shortened V by 0 bases and J by 1 base, and 8 bases separated the two germline ends. This CDR3 spans 15 amino acids. The CDR3 sequence is CASSVEVKSYNEQFF. The CDR3 region has the DNA TGTGCCAGCAGCGTAGAAGTTAAATCCTACAATGAGCAGTTCTTC.

The chain couples TRBV27 to TRBJ2-1; D perhaps matches TRBD2 (6 bases). CDR1 MNHEY and CDR2 SMNVEV come from the germline V gene (reference sequence). The V gene lost 6 bases and the J gene lost 9 bases, with 15 bases spanning the gap. The CDR3 is 13 amino acids. DNA of the CDR3: TGTGCCAGCAGATCCACTAGCTCCGCTGAGCAGTTCTTC. This codes for CASRSTSSAEQFF.

This clone appeared once. The V call is TRBV28, the J call TRBJ1-6, with D possibly matching TRBD1 (5 bases). CDR3 length: 16 amino acids. Looked up from germline, CDR1 is MDHEN and CDR2 is SYDVKM. V lost 8 bases, J lost 8 bases, and 22 bases lay in between. As DNA, the CDR3 is TGTGCCAGCGGGGGAGGGGCGACTTCTCGAGATTCACCCCTCCACTTT. This translates into CASGGGATSRDSPLHF.

This chain links TRBV11-2 with TRBJ2-7; the D gene is possibly TRBD1 (5 bases). This CDR3 has 15 residues. In germline, CDR1 is SGHAT, CDR2 FQNNGV. Deletions cut 0 bases from V and 1 base from J, with 10 bases between. Written as DNA, the CDR3 is TGTGCCAGCAGCTTAGATCCAGGGCAGTCCTACGAGCAGTACTTC. Encoded protein: CASSLDPGQSYEQYF.

The chain uses TRBV6-1 and TRBJ2-1; D is possibly TRBD2 (5 bases). CDR3 size: 13 residues. Germline V CDR1 and CDR2: MNHNS, SASEGT. V was trimmed by 3 bases and J by 8 bases, leaving 11 bases between them. The CDR3 DNA reads TGTGCCAGCAGTGATATAGGGCGGGATGAGCAGTTCTTC. This codes for CASSDIGRDEQFF.

The chain employs TRBV7-8 and TRBJ2-7, with 8 bases identical to TRBD2. CDR1 is SGHVS, CDR2 FQNEAQ, per germline. The length of the CDR3 is 16 residues. V gave up 5 bases and J gave up 3 bases; unmatched junction bases: 12. The CDR3 DNA is TGTGCCAGCAGCCCCGCGGGGGGAGTTCGAGGCTACGAGCAGTACTTC. It translates to CASSPAGGVRGYEQYF.

The genes are TRBV6-6 and TRBJ2-3; perhaps D is TRBD1 or TRBD2 (5 bases each). The germline V and J ends were trimmed by 0 bases and 1 base, with 11 bases remaining between them. The length of the CDR3 is 16 residues. The germline V gene encodes CDR1 MNHNY and CDR2 SVGAGI (reference sequence). CDR3 bases: TGTGCCAGCAGTTACTCGATGGGGGTACGCACAGATACGCAGTATTTT. Protein: CASSYSMGVRTDTQYF.

The rearrangement joins TRBV7-9 to TRBJ2-7; D is unclear. Germline values: CDR1 SEHNR, CDR2 FQNEAQ (reference sequence). V gave up 0 bases and J gave up 0 bases, with 6 bases separating them. The CDR3 is made up of 14 amino acids. Written as DNA, the CDR3 is TGTGCCAGCAGCTTAGCCTCTAGCTCCTACGAGCAGTACTTC. Encoded protein: CASSLASSSYEQYF.

This clone was observed many times. Distinct nucleotide sequences in the sample also encode this CDR3. The rearrangement links TRBV29-1 to TRBJ2-2; D remains ambiguous. CDR3 length: 14 amino acids. Trimming removed 7 bases at V and 2 bases at J, with 14 bases between. Germline V CDR1 and CDR2: SQVTM, ANQGSEA. This chain's CDR3 is CSGLVGLNTGELFF. The CDR3 DNA follows: TGCAGCGGGTTGGTGGGTCTCAACACCGGGGAGCTGTTTTTT.

The chain has TRBV11-3 and TRBJ2-7; D tentatively reads TRBD1 or TRBD2 (6 bases each). This CDR3 contains 13 residues. Germline V gene sequence: CDR1 SGHNT, CDR2 YENEEA. The V end lost 4 bases, the J end lost 2 bases, and 9 bases lay between the germline ends. DNA of the CDR3: TGTGCCAGCAGCTCTGGGGGGCCCTACGAGCAGTACTTC. It specifies CASSSGGPYEQYF. The full variable domain, rest sourced from reference TRBV11-3 and TRBJ2-7, is EAGVVQSPRYKIIEKKQPVAFWCNPISGHNTLYWYLQNLGQGPELLIRYENEEAVDDSQLPKDRFSAERLKGVDSTLKIQPAELGDSAVYLCASSSGGPYEQYFGPGTRLTVT.

The chain combines TRBV16 with TRBJ1-5, with D hard to call. This CDR3 region has 17 residues. Germline loops: CDR1 KGHSY, CDR2 FQNENV. V was clipped by 0 bases and J by 0 bases, with 12 bases between them. The CDR3 nucleotides read TGTGCCAGCAGCCAATCTTTTGGAACAAATAGCAATCAGCCCCAGCATTTT. Encoded protein: CASSQSFGTNSNQPQHF.